Below are 31 T cell receptor beta chains sequenced from a single sample in a study of T-cell memory formation after mild COVID-19. MiXCR was run by TCRdb on the 5' RACE reads, yielding one entry per CDR3 protein. The table includes about 55,000 distinct CDR3 sequences, roughly a quarter detected once. The sequenced sample consisted of PBMCs or a T cell subset sorted from them (not recorded which). The receptors here all came from a man between 18 and 35 years old who had mild COVID-19 (a few samples of this study predate the infection). Cell type and time point are not known.

The genes are TRBV6-2 or TRBV6-3 and TRBJ2-7; D is unclear. This CDR3 is 10 amino acids long. CDR1 and CDR2 (germline): MNHEY, SVGEGT. The CDR3 DNA is TGTGCCAGCGGGTCCTGGGGTTTCGACGTC. Encoded protein: CASGSWGFDV.

This chain links TRBV29-1 with TRBJ2-3; 10 bases line up with TRBD1. CDR3 size: 15 residues. The V segment lost 6 bases and the J segment 1 base; nucleotides outside the gene matches: 7. The germline CDR1 and CDR2 sequences are SQVTM and ANQGSEA. DNA for the CDR3: TGCAGCGTAGTGACAGGGGGCGGAGGCACAGATACGCAGTATTTT. This gives the protein CSVVTGGGGTDTQYF.

The sample holds a few counts of this clonotype. V gene TRBV6-2 or TRBV6-3 combines with J gene TRBJ2-7; D is tentatively TRBD1 or TRBD2 (6 bases each). This CDR3 is 12 amino acids long. The ends were cut back, 2 bases at V and 6 bases at J, with 8 bases in the middle. Germline CDR1 is MNHEY and CDR2 is SVGEGT. CDR3 bases: TGTGCCAGCAGTTACGAGGGGGGCGAGCAGTACGTC. Its translation: CASSYEGGEQYV.

In DNA, the CDR3 is TGTGCCAGCAGCTTCGGCGGGGGGGCCGATGAGCAGTTCTTC. Translated, it gives CASSFGGGADEQFF. The chain carries TRBV7-9 and TRBJ2-1; TRBD2 matches at 9 bases. The length of the CDR3 is 14 residues. The J segment lost 8 bases and the V segment lost 3 bases, leaving 5 bases of the junction unmatched. In germline, CDR1 is SEHNR, CDR2 FQNEAQ (reference sequence).

The chain combines TRBV6-2 or TRBV6-3 with TRBJ2-1, with unresolved D. The V gene lost 5 bases and the J gene lost 1 base, with 6 bases spanning the gap. Germline V gene lookup returns CDR1 MNHEY and CDR2 SVGEGT. The CDR3 sequence is 13 residues long. CDR3 coding DNA: TGTGCCAGCAGTACTGGGTCCTACAATGAGCAGTTCTTC. It is translated as CASSTGSYNEQFF.

The J gene is TRBJ2-7, the V gene TRBV7-2; maybe TRBD2 (6 bases). V lost 2 bases and J 3 bases, leaving 11 bases between the germline ends. The CDR3 spans 14 residues. CDR1 SGHTA and CDR2 FQGNSA come from the germline V gene. CDR3 nucleotides: TGTGCCAGCAGCTTACCGCGGGGAGGCTACGAGCAGTACTTC. It encodes CASSLPRGGYEQYF.

This clonotype occurred a few times. This chain links TRBV11-2 with TRBJ2-1, with 8 bases matching TRBD2. The V segment lost 4 bases and the J segment 1 base; nucleotides outside the gene matches: 3. The CDR3 totals 15 residues. Looked up from germline, CDR1 is SGHAT and CDR2 is FQNNGV. The CDR3 sequence: CASSWSGGSYNEQFF. As DNA, the CDR3 is TGTGCCAGCAGCTGGAGCGGGGGATCCTACAATGAGCAGTTCTTC.

A few counts support this clonotype. J is TRBJ2-5 and V is TRBV27; 10 bases are a match to TRBD1. The germline V gene encodes CDR1 MNHEY and CDR2 SMNVEV (reference sequence). Unmatched junction bases numbered 9, after V lost 6 bases and J lost 5 bases. This CDR3 is 15 amino acids long. CDR3 region: CASSRDDRGHETQYF. The CDR3 DNA sequence: TGTGCCAGCAGCCGAGACGACAGGGGGCACGAGACCCAGTACTTC.

The chain employs TRBV12-3 or TRBV12-4 and TRBJ1-2; TRBD1 matches at 8 bases. The CDR3 has 12 amino acids. With V trimmed by 6 bases and J by 4 bases, 1 base remained unmatched. CDR3 nucleotides: TGTGCCAGCAGCGACAGGGGCTATGGCTACACCTTC. Its translation: CASSDRGYGYTF.

This clonotype has just a few counts. The chain joins TRBV4-1 to TRBJ2-7; unclear D gene. V was clipped by 0 bases and J by 6 bases, with 9 bases between them. This CDR3 has 13 residues. Germline CDR1 is MGHRA and CDR2 is YSYEKL. The CDR3 spells CASSQDLGFEQYF. The CDR3 bases are TGCGCCAGCAGCCAAGATTTGGGGTTCGAGCAGTACTTC.

The chain uses TRBV4-1 and TRBJ2-7; 8 bases fit TRBD2. Germline CDR1 and CDR2: MGHRA and YSYEKL. This CDR3 has 15 residues. Losses at the gene ends were 1 base for V and 2 bases for J; bases not matched to a gene: 4. CDR3 nucleotide sequence: TGCGCCAGCAGCCAAGGGGCGGGGGGTCCCTACGAGCAGTACTTC. Translating gives CASSQGAGGPYEQYF.

This clonotype has more than one count but fewer than ten. The chain uses TRBV5-1 and TRBJ1-1; 9 nucleotides align to TRBD1. This CDR3 spans 15 amino acids. Per germline, CDR1 SGHRS and CDR2 YFSETQ. With V trimmed by 4 bases and J by 3 bases, 7 bases remained unmatched. CDR3 amino acids: CASSAGTGSYTEAFF. CDR3 DNA sequence: TGCGCCAGCAGCGCCGGGACAGGGTCCTACACTGAAGCTTTCTTT. Variable domain in full (rest from reference TRBV5-1 and TRBJ1-1): KAGVTQTPRYLIKTRGQQVTLSCSPISGHRSVSWYQQTPGQGLQFLFEYFSETQRNKGNFPGRFSGRQFSNSRSEMNVSTLELGDSALYLCASSAGTGSYTEAFFGQGTRLTVV.

The gene calls are TRBV29-1 and TRBJ2-2; perhaps D is TRBD1 or TRBD2 (7 bases each). Germline V gene lookup returns CDR1 SQVTM and CDR2 ANQGSEA. Trimming shortened V by 5 bases and J by 5 bases, and 15 bases separated the two germline ends. The CDR3 is made up of 14 amino acids. The CDR3 coding sequence is TGCAGCGTTCCCAGGGGGGGGGCGACCGGGGAGCTGTTTTTT. Translating gives CSVPRGGATGELFF.

The chain uses TRBV7-9 and TRBJ2-1, with D tentatively TRBD1 or TRBD2 (6 bases each). Per germline, CDR1 SEHNR and CDR2 FQNEAQ (reference sequence). This CDR3 comprises 16 residues. Trimming removed 6 bases at V and 7 bases at J, with 22 bases between. Here the CDR3 reads CASSKAWGATKNEQFF. CDR3 DNA sequence: TGTGCCAGCAGTAAAGCCTGGGGGGCAACAAAAAATGAGCAGTTCTTC.

The CDR3 sequence: CASSQGGNPDTQYF. The CDR3 region has the DNA TGTGCCAGCAGCCAAGGAGGCAACCCAGATACGCAGTATTTT. V and J are TRBV4-2 and TRBJ2-3; D unclear. V lost 1 base, J lost 4 bases, and 9 bases lay in between. Germline values: CDR1 LGHNA, CDR2 YNFKEQ. There are 14 residues in the CDR3.

Written as DNA, the CDR3 is TGTGCCAGCAGCAAAACAGGGATAGCCTACAATGAGCAGTTCTTC. This translates into CASSKTGIAYNEQFF. The gene calls are TRBV9 and TRBJ2-1; tentative D call: TRBD1 (6 bases). Germline V lookup: CDR1 SGDLS, CDR2 YYNGEE. CDR3 length: 15 amino acids. The V gene lost 4 bases and the J gene lost 2 bases, with 13 bases spanning the gap.

The chain uses TRBV14 and TRBJ2-7, with D hard to call. V gave up 0 bases and J gave up 4 bases, with 4 bases separating them. In germline, CDR1 is SGHDN, CDR2 FVKESK. The CDR3 has 12 amino acids. The CDR3 region is CASSQDGYEQYV. For the CDR3, the DNA is TGTGCCAGCAGCCAAGACGGGTACGAGCAGTACGTC.

The chain carries TRBV6-2 or TRBV6-3 and TRBJ2-7; 8 nucleotides match TRBD1. With V trimmed by 6 bases and J by 6 bases, 13 bases remained unmatched. Germline V gene sequence: CDR1 MNHEY, CDR2 SVGEGT. The CDR3 spans 15 residues. CDR3 in DNA: TGTGCCAGCAGCCCAACCCGGGACAGGCACTTCGAGCAGTACGTC. It translates to CASSPTRDRHFEQYV.

This clonotype has a count of ten or more. J is TRBJ2-1 and V is TRBV7-2; TRBD2 aligns across 9 bases. Germline-derived CDR1 and CDR2 are SGHTA and FQGNSA. V lost 5 bases and J lost 6; bases outside the gene matches: 11. The length of the CDR3 is 16 residues. Written as DNA, the CDR3 is TGTGCCAGCAGCAGTCTACCTGCGGGGGGGGGCAATGAGCAGTTCTTC. Translation: CASSSLPAGGGNEQFF.

This clonotype has a count of ten or more. V gene TRBV6-2 or TRBV6-3 combines with J gene TRBJ1-1; no clear D gene. Trimming removed 2 bases at V and 1 base at J, with 2 bases between. The germline CDR1 and CDR2 sequences are MNHEY and SVGEGT. The CDR3 runs to 12 residues. CDR3 DNA sequence: TGTGCCAGCAGTTACAGGAACACTGAAGCTTTCTTT. Protein product: CASSYRNTEAFF.

This clonotype was detected only a few times. The rearrangement uses TRBV20-1 and TRBJ2-5; 8 bases agree with TRBD1. V trimming: 6 bases; J trimming: 2 bases; junction bases outside the gene matches: 5. CDR1 is DFQATT, CDR2 SNEGSKA, per germline (reference sequence). CDR3 size: 13 residues. CDR3 nucleotide sequence: TGCAGTGCCACGACAGGGGTACAAGAGACCCAGTACTTC. Translating gives CSATTGVQETQYF.

The V gene is TRBV19, the J gene TRBJ2-7, with D unresolved. Germline CDR1 is LNHDA and CDR2 is SQIVND (reference sequence). The V gene lost 4 bases and the J gene lost 3 bases, with 10 bases spanning the gap. This CDR3 comprises 13 residues. CDR3 nucleotide sequence: TGTGCCAGTAGTACCTTTTCAGGCTACGAGCAGTACTTC. Translating it yields CASSTFSGYEQYF.

In its sample, this clonotype was seen a few times. This chain links TRBV15 with TRBJ1-4; no clear D. CDR3 length: 15 residues. V lost 2 bases and J lost 7, with 14 bases in between. The germline V gene encodes CDR1 LNHNV and CDR2 YYDKDF (reference sequence). CDR3 DNA: TGTGCCACCAGCAGACCTCGGTGGGAGAGTGAAAAACTGTTTTTT. The encoded protein is CATSRPRWESEKLFF.

This chain joins TRBV4-3 and TRBJ1-1; D unresolved. Trimming took 1 base from V and 0 from J, leaving 12 bases between them. Germline V gene data show CDR1 as LGHNA and CDR2 as YSLEER. CDR3 size: 16 residues. Here the CDR3 reads CASSQGIAQLNTEAFF. CDR3 DNA sequence: TGCGCCAGCAGCCAAGGTATAGCTCAGTTGAACACTGAAGCTTTCTTT.

The rearrangement uses TRBV20-1 and TRBJ2-1; 14 bases match TRBD2. With 3 bases clipped from V and 2 bases from J, the junction kept 12 bases outside the gene matches. The CDR3 covers 19 residues. In germline, CDR1 is DFQATT, CDR2 SNEGSKA (reference sequence). CDR3 coding DNA: TGCAGTGCTAGGGACACCCAGACTAGCGGGGGGGAGGCCTACAATGAGCAGTTCTTC. Its translation: CSARDTQTSGGEAYNEQFF.

This clonotype was detected a few times. The rearrangement joins TRBV12-3 or TRBV12-4 to TRBJ2-2; tentative D call: TRBD2 (6 bases). The V gene lost 5 bases and the J gene lost 7 bases, with 14 bases spanning the gap. CDR3 length: 14 amino acids. The CDR3 sequence: CASSVVSGGGELFF. The CDR3 bases are TGTGCCAGCAGTGTGGTTAGCGGAGGCGGGGAGCTGTTTTTT.

The gene calls are TRBV7-2 and TRBJ2-1; 8 nucleotides match TRBD1. Germline CDR1 reads SGHTA; CDR2 reads FQGNSA. V was clipped by 2 bases and J by 8 bases; unmatched bases: 2. The CDR3 runs 13 residues. The CDR3 protein is CASSLLTGDEQFF. CDR3 in DNA: TGTGCCAGCAGCTTACTGACAGGGGATGAGCAGTTCTTC.

The CDR3 here is CASSVRDNSYEQYV. The CDR3, as DNA: TGCGCCAGCAGCGTACGGGACAACTCCTACGAGCAGTACGTC. The chain carries TRBV4-1 and TRBJ2-7; tentative D call: TRBD1 (6 bases). The V end lost 5 bases, the J end lost 0 bases, and 11 bases lay between the germline ends. The CDR3 totals 14 residues. Germline CDR1 reads MGHRA; CDR2 reads YSYEKL.

A few counts support this clonotype. The chain uses TRBV4-1 and TRBJ2-1, with D possibly being TRBD2 (6 bases). The CDR3 extends over 18 amino acids. Trimming cost V 0 bases and J 4 bases, with 19 bases left between them. The germline V gene encodes CDR1 MGHRA and CDR2 YSYEKL. This chain's CDR3 is CASSQDLAGRLFYNEQFF. CDR3 DNA: TGCGCCAGCAGCCAAGATCTTGCGGGACGCCTATTTTACAATGAGCAGTTCTTC.

The CDR3 sequence is CAITSGGAQDEQFF. CDR3 nucleotides: TGTGCCATTACTAGCGGGGGGGCCCAGGATGAGCAGTTCTTC. The chain has TRBV10-3 and TRBJ2-1; 13 positions match TRBD2. The germline CDR1 and CDR2 sequences are ENHRY and SYGVKD. V shed 9 bases, J shed 8 bases, and the junction held 7 bases outside the gene matches. CDR3 length: 14 amino acids.

Only a few counts were recorded for this clonotype. V usage is TRBV19 and J usage is TRBJ1-1, with 7 nucleotides matching TRBD1. The V gene's germline CDR1 is LNHDA and CDR2 SQIVND (reference sequence). V lost 5 bases and J lost 6; bases outside the gene matches: 9. The CDR3 is 14 residues long. This chain's CDR3 is CASSPPGDSSEAFF. The DNA for the CDR3 is TGTGCCAGTAGTCCCCCTGGGGACAGTTCTGAAGCTTTCTTT.